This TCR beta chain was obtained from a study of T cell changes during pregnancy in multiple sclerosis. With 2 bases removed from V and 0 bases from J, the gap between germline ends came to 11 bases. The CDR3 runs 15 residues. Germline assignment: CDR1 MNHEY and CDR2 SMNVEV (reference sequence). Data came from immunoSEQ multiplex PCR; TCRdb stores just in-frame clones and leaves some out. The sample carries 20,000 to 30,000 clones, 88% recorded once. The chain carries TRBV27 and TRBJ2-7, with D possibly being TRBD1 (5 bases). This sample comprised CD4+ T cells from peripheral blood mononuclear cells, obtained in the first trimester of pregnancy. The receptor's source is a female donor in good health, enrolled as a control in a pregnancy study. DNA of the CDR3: TGTGCCAGCAGTTTAAAGGGGCTCAGCTCCTACGAGCAGTACTTC. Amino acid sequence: CASSLKGLSSYEQYF.